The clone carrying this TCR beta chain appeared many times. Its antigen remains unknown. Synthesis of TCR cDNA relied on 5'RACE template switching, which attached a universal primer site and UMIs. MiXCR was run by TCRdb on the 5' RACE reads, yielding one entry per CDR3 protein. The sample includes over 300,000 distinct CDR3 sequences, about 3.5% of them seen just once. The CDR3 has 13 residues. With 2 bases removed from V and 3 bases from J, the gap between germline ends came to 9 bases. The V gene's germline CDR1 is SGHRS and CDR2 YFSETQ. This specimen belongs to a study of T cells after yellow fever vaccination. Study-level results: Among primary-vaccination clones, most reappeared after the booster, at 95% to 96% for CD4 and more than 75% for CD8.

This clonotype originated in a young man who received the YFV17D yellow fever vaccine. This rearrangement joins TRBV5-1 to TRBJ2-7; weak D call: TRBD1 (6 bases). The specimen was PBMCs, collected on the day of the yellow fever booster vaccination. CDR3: CASSLGDNYEQYV. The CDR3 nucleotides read TGCGCCAGCAGCTTAGGGGACAACTACGAGCAGTACGTC.